The 5 T cell receptor beta chains below were found in one sample sequenced in a study of PD-1 blockade in classical Hodgkin lymphoma. Measured with immunoSEQ multiplex PCR; TCRdb has only the in-frame clones, and not every one. The table has under 5,500 clones, roughly 70% seen once. Every patient had relapsed following autologous stem cell transplantation, and cohorts differed in brentuximab vedotin exposure. The material was peripheral blood mononuclear cells (PBMCs), obtained before the second cycle of nivolumab. Every receptor here comes from a human donor with classical Hodgkin lymphoma.

This chain uses TRBV6-5 with TRBJ1-1; 9 bases are shared with TRBD1. The germline gives CDR1 MNHEY, CDR2 SVGAGI. Trimming at V came to 5 bases and at J to 4 bases, leaving 2 bases not matched to a gene. The CDR3 sequence is 13 residues long. The CDR3 DNA is TGTGCCAGCAGTCGACAGGGGGGCACTGAAGCTTTCTTT. It translates to CASSRQGGTEAFF.

The chain carries TRBV4-2 and TRBJ2-2; D not certain. Germline loops: CDR1 LGHNA, CDR2 YNFKEQ. The CDR3 runs 14 residues. V dropped 0 bases and J dropped 3 bases, with 5 bases sitting between them. Here the CDR3 reads CASSQDTYTGELFF. For the CDR3, the DNA is TGTGCCAGCAGCCAAGACACCTACACCGGGGAGCTGTTTTTT.

The chain combines TRBV27 with TRBJ2-2; D remains unclear. From germline, CDR1 is MNHEY and CDR2 SMNVEV (reference sequence). The germline V and J ends were trimmed by 5 bases and 3 bases, with 10 bases remaining between them. This CDR3 has 14 residues. The CDR3, as DNA: TGTGCCAGCAGTCACGATGGGGACACCGGGGAGCTGTTTTTT. Translation: CASSHDGDTGELFF.

The chain has TRBV6-1 and TRBJ2-7, with D perhaps matching TRBD1 (6 bases). This CDR3 spans 13 amino acids. Germline CDR1 MNHNS, CDR2 SASEGT. V was clipped by 6 bases and J by 3 bases, with 12 bases between them. The CDR3 reads CASSRGRGYEQYF. The CDR3, as DNA: TGTGCCAGCAGCAGGGGCCGTGGCTACGAGCAGTACTTC.

This chain uses TRBV5-8 with TRBJ1-6; no firm D call. Per germline, CDR1 SGHTS and CDR2 YDEGEE. Trimming removed 0 bases at V and 10 bases at J, with 11 bases between. The CDR3 spans 14 residues. The CDR3 DNA is TGTGCCAGCAGCTTGGGGCAGTCGGGCTCACCCCTCCACTTT. Its translation: CASSLGQSGSPLHF.